Shown below are 19 T cell receptor beta chains from a single sample sequenced in a study of vaccination and CD4 T cells after COVID-19. From the PCR reads, TCRdb called clonotypes with MiXCR, one entry per CDR3 protein. The table includes about 20,000 distinct CDR3 sequences, 60% to 80% detected once. The material sequenced was CD4+ T cells from blood, taken before SARS-CoV-2 vaccination. The receptors originated from a human donor who had recovered from COVID-19.

This clonotype was recorded a few times. The chain joins TRBV7-3 to TRBJ1-5; D gene ambiguous. From germline, CDR1 is SGHTA and CDR2 FQGTGA. This CDR3 contains 13 residues. The V end was cut by 5 bases, the J end by 7 bases, with 12 bases between. The CDR3 is CASSLAHGQPQHF. CDR3 bases: TGTGCCAGCAGCCTGGCACACGGGCAGCCCCAGCATTTT.

This clonotype turned up a few times. This rearrangement joins TRBV7-2 to TRBJ2-1; tentatively, D is TRBD1 (6 bases). Trimming left V 2 bases short and J 4 bases short, with 15 bases between. From germline, CDR1 is SGHTA and CDR2 FQGNSA. The CDR3 is 16 amino acids. The CDR3 bases are TGTGCCAGCAGCTTAAGTTGGCCAGGGGAATACAATGAGCAGTTCTTC. Translating gives CASSLSWPGEYNEQFF.

The chain couples TRBV6-1 to TRBJ1-5; possibly TRBD1 for D (5 bases). The CDR3 is 15 amino acids. Germline lookup yields CDR1 MNHNS and CDR2 SASEGT. V was shortened by 6 bases and J by 5 bases, with 17 bases between the two germline ends. CDR3 region: CASRQPYQGDQPQHF. For the CDR3, the DNA is TGTGCCAGCAGGCAACCCTATCAGGGAGATCAGCCCCAGCATTTT.

This clonotype has a handful of counts. The chain carries TRBV7-8 and TRBJ2-7; D is perhaps TRBD1 (6 bases). Germline loops: CDR1 SGHVS, CDR2 FQNEAQ. The CDR3 is 13 residues long. Trimming cost V 5 bases and J 5 bases, with 13 bases left between them. The CDR3 sequence is CASSAGQIHEQYF. In DNA form, the CDR3 reads TGTGCCAGCAGCGCCGGACAGATCCACGAGCAGTACTTC.

This chain links TRBV6-1 with TRBJ2-7, with no clear D. The germline V and J ends were trimmed by 2 bases and 2 bases, with 22 bases remaining between them. The germline CDR1 and CDR2 sequences are MNHNS and SASEGT. There are 18 residues in the CDR3. The CDR3 is CASSEISGHSILTYEQYF. In DNA, the CDR3 is TGTGCCAGCAGTGAAATCTCAGGCCATTCAATACTTACCTACGAGCAGTACTTC.

This chain links TRBV7-9 with TRBJ1-5; D possibly corresponds to TRBD1 (5 bases). Deletions cut 6 bases from V and 1 base from J, with 13 bases between. The germline gives CDR1 SEHNR, CDR2 FQNEAQ (reference sequence). The CDR3 length is 15 residues. For the CDR3, the DNA is TGTGCCAGCAGTGAGGGGATCTCCAGCAATCAGCCCCAGCATTTT. It codes for CASSEGISSNQPQHF.

V gene TRBV6-5 combines with J gene TRBJ1-2; 7 bases map to TRBD1. This CDR3 has 14 amino acids. CDR1 is MNHEY and CDR2 is SVGAGI in the germline V gene. Trimming removed 2 bases from V and 10 bases from J; junction bases left unmatched: 10. DNA of the CDR3: TGTGCCAGCAGTTACGAAAACAGGGGTGGGGTCTACACCTTC. Amino acid sequence: CASSYENRGGVYTF.

The chain carries TRBV11-3 and TRBJ2-2; 8 positions match TRBD2. CDR1 and CDR2 from the germline V gene are SGHNT and YENEEA. Germline trimming cut 0 bases from V and 1 base from J; bases unmatched to any gene: 4. The CDR3 runs 17 residues. The CDR3 here is CASSLDLTSGNTGELFF. In DNA form, the CDR3 reads TGTGCCAGCAGCTTAGATCTAACTAGCGGGAACACCGGGGAGCTGTTTTTT. The whole variable domain, remainder taken from reference TRBV11-3 and TRBJ2-2, is EAGVVQSPRYKIIEKKQPVAFWCNPISGHNTLYWYLQNLGQGPELLIRYENEEAVDDSQLPKDRFSAERLKGVDSTLKIQPAELGDSAVYLCASSLDLTSGNTGELFFGEGSRLTVL.

V gene TRBV6-1 combines with J gene TRBJ2-3, with 8 bases aligning to TRBD2. In germline, CDR1 is MNHNS, CDR2 SASEGT. CDR3 length: 17 residues. The ends lost 6 bases at V and 0 bases at J; junction bases unmatched: 11. In DNA form, the CDR3 reads TGTGCCAGCAGCCCCATTAGCGGGACCCCCAGCACAGATACGCAGTATTTT. Translated: CASSPISGTPSTDTQYF.

V and J are TRBV10-3 and TRBJ2-5, with 10 positions matching TRBD2. Germline loops: CDR1 ENHRY, CDR2 SYGVKD. After removal of 2 bases from V and 10 bases from J, the junction contained 4 bases not matched to a gene. The CDR3 is 13 amino acids. This CDR3 is CAISELAGEVQYF. The DNA of the CDR3 is TGTGCCATCAGTGAGCTAGCGGGAGAGGTCCAGTACTTC.

The chain joins TRBV20-1 to TRBJ1-1, with no clear D. Germline V gene sequence: CDR1 DFQATT, CDR2 SNEGSKA (reference sequence). V lost 2 bases and J lost 4, with 5 bases in between. There are 11 residues in the CDR3. CDR3: CSARPRTEAFF. CDR3 bases: TGCAGTGCTAGACCACGCACTGAAGCTTTCTTT.

The rearrangement links TRBV20-1 to TRBJ2-7; 8 bases match TRBD2. The CDR3 contains 14 residues. Germline V CDR1 and CDR2: DFQATT, SNEGSKA (reference sequence). J gave up 6 bases and V 3 bases, and 10 bases lay outside the gene matches. CDR3 DNA sequence: TGCAGTGCTAGGAGACTAGCGTCTCTTCGCGAGCAGTACTTC. Translation gives CSARRLASLREQYF.

The V and J genes are TRBV7-6 and TRBJ2-5; D not certain. Germline V gene lookup returns CDR1 SGHVS and CDR2 FNYEAQ. The length of the CDR3 is 14 residues. V gave up 5 bases and J gave up 1 base, with 11 bases separating them. CDR3 coding DNA: TGTGCCAGCAGCCCCCGACGGATCCAAGAGACCCAGTACTTC. Protein product: CASSPRRIQETQYF.

DNA for the CDR3: TGTGCCACCAGCAGAGGCGGGACAACGAACACTGAAGCTTTCTTT. This sequence encodes CATSRGGTTNTEAFF. This chain links TRBV15 with TRBJ1-1, with a weak D call TRBD1 (6 bases). This CDR3 is 15 amino acids long. V was trimmed by 1 base and J by 1 base, leaving 10 bases between them. CDR1 is LNHNV and CDR2 is YYDKDF in the germline V gene (reference sequence).

In its sample, this clonotype was seen a few times. The chain is built from TRBV20-1 and TRBJ1-6, with D possibly TRBD1 on 5 matching bases. The germline CDR1 and CDR2 sequences are DFQATT and SNEGSKA (reference sequence). The CDR3 is 14 residues long. Trimming removed 0 bases from V and 9 bases from J, with 12 bases in between. This CDR3 is CSARDPRGGSPLHF. The CDR3 coding sequence is TGCAGTGCTAGAGATCCTAGGGGCGGTTCACCCCTCCACTTT.

This clonotype was seen once. The chain links TRBV18 to TRBJ2-5, with D hard to call. This CDR3 spans 12 amino acids. Germline CDR1 is KGHSH and CDR2 is LQKENI. V was trimmed by 0 bases and J by 4 bases, leaving 3 bases between them. The CDR3, as DNA: TGTGCCAGCTCACCACCGGGAGAGACCCAGTACTTC. It translates to CASSPPGETQYF.

This clonotype showed up just a few times. The genes are TRBV2 and TRBJ2-7; no definite D call. CDR1 SNHLY and CDR2 FYNNEI come from the germline V gene. This CDR3 is 11 amino acids long. Trimming removed 6 bases from V and 2 bases from J, with 5 bases in between. This CDR3 is CASRMTYEQYF. CDR3 DNA: TGTGCCAGCAGGATGACCTACGAGCAGTACTTC.

The rearrangement joins TRBV10-3 to TRBJ1-1, with 7 bases identical to TRBD1. V was pared by 6 bases and J by 7 bases, with 8 bases of the junction left unmatched. This CDR3 has 13 amino acids. Germline loops: CDR1 ENHRY, CDR2 SYGVKD. CDR3 nucleotides: TGTGCCATCAGGACCGGGACAGAGAATGAAGCTTTCTTT. Translation gives CAIRTGTENEAFF.

This clonotype was counted only a few times. The CDR3 bases are TGTGCCAGCAGCTTTTACAGGGATGGCAATCAGCCCCAGCATTTT. Residues: CASSFYRDGNQPQHF. This chain connects TRBV27 to TRBJ1-5, with a weak D call TRBD1 (6 bases). This CDR3 comprises 15 residues. V lost 6 bases and J 2 bases, leaving 14 bases between the germline ends. From germline, CDR1 is MNHEY and CDR2 SMNVEV (reference sequence).